The sequence of this T cell receptor (beta chain) was determined in a study of T-cell memory formation after mild COVID-19. Notes on the study in general: Memory from before infection featured some responding clones, which suggests cross-reactive memory joined.

Libraries for TCRalpha and TCRbeta carried sample barcodes and unique molecular identifiers via 5'RACE. MiXCR, applied by TCRdb to the 5' RACE reads, yields one record per CDR3 protein. The sample holds approximately 52,000 distinct CDR3 sequences, approximately 9% seen once. This clonotype was seen ten or more times. The antigen remains undetermined. This CDR3 is 14 amino acids long. Trimming shortened V by 2 bases and J by 1 base, and 8 bases separated the two germline ends. Germline CDR1 MNHEY, CDR2 SVGEGT. The sample was PBMCs or a T cell subset sorted from them (not recorded which). This clonotype was obtained from an adult woman who had mild COVID-19 (a few samples of this study predate the infection). Cell type and time point are not known. V gene TRBV6-2 or TRBV6-3 combines with J gene TRBJ1-1, with D hard to call. Written as DNA, the CDR3 is TGTGCCAGCAGTTACACTCACTCGAACACTGAAGCTTTCTTT. Amino acids: CASSYTHSNTEAFF.